This T cell receptor (beta chain) originates from a study of T cell clonotyping in hematopoietic cell transplantation (TCRdb year 2021). Notes on the research overall: Recipient samples taken before transplant were obtained following cytoreduction. Recruitment of patients was conducted between late 2015 and January 2017, and follow-up was continued until September 2020 or death. A total of some 140 blood samples were gathered in the study from 30 to 40 consecutive transplant recipients along with their related donors.

On this clone itself: Which antigen it targets is not known. It has no much larger one-base neighbor in the sample; base qualities were not kept.

CDR3 length: 13 amino acids, cysteine to phenylalanine. The only DNA kept is the CDR3, 39 bases in frame from the first base. Taken from the germline V gene, the CDR1 and CDR2 loops are SQVTM and ANQGSEA. The germline V end is reduced by 7 bases and the J end by 4 bases; junction bases left unmatched: 6. The time point tag for this specimen amounts to: recipient sample about 28 days before transplant, after cytoreduction. Blood from recipients was drawn roughly 28 days before transplant, then again at days 30, 100 and 180 after transplant. Nuclei Lysis Solution was used to extract genomic DNA from fresh or cryopreserved unfractionated peripheral blood mononuclear cells. Points the paper makes about the study in general: Only a small fraction of recipient repertoires overlapped donor repertoires, with over 97% appearing de novo at the given depth. After transplant, TCR diversity in recipients dropped, and pathologically expanded clonotypes climbed progressively between day 30 and day 180. Donor and pretransplant recipient Inverse Simpson Index values predicted broader posttransplant TCR repertoire diversity. The sample size was limited, and CD4 and CD8 repertoire contributions could not be separated because cells were not sorted.

The immunoSEQ assay, a bias-controlled multiplex PCR using V- and J-specific primers, was used to amplify TCR beta CDR3 regions from genomic DNA. A second PCR step added a proprietary barcode and Illumina adapter sequences to the CDR3 amplicons. An Illumina MiSeq instrument was used to sequence the CDR3 libraries. As for the original processing: Export and quality control were done with immunoSEQ Analyzer 3.0, while downstream analyses used R Bioconductor and Immunarch. Only productive rearrangements within the normalized downsampled data set were used in the calculation of repertoire metrics. In the normalized cohort, clonotypes with more than 5 templates were defined as pathologically expanded. Repertoire diversity was measured with the Inverse Simpson Index. To capture all clonotypes, CMV-specificity analyses were performed on the non-normalized data set. The table comes from immuneACCESS by way of TCRdb, which keeps in-frame sequences with V and J called. Part of the clones is missing from these tables; in studies checked, under half for an unresolved V gene and the rest for unknown reasons. From that table come the V and J calls and clone size; the DNA was used to work out D and trimming. In all, the sample holds some 30,000 clones, and more than 60% of those were seen once. The ten largest clones add up to less than 7% of the sample.

The source material was peripheral blood mononuclear cells, sampled before stem cell transplant. The clonotype comes from a woman under 40 with chronic myeloid leukemia. Some clones in this sample may be carry-over from other donors' samples. This chain joins TRBV29-1 to TRBJ2-5; 10 of the junction bases match TRBD2. The nucleotide sequence reads TGCAGCGACCGGATAGCGGGGGGAGAGACCCAGTACTTC. Protein translation: CSDRIAGGETQYF.